This T cell receptor beta chain was profiled in a study of T cell responses to AZD1222 COVID-19 vaccine. Overall study results and limits: Clonal diversity may have been underestimated in mostly white British donors. Baseline serology detected seropositivity in only six AZD1222 recipients. Unmutated variant regions are reportedly targeted by nearly half of spike-specific TCRs.

The data were produced by immunoSEQ multiplex PCR, yet TCRdb's version contains in-frame clones alone and is incomplete. The data hold about 110,000 clones, with approximately 94% observed a single time. To note about this clone: Its specificity is not known.

CDR1 is MNHEY, CDR2 SVGAGI, per germline. The CDR3 sequence is 15 residues long. V shed 6 bases and J shed 8 bases, with 19 bases lying between them. This TCR derives from an adult who received the AZD1222 COVID-19 vaccine. V gene TRBV6-5 combines with J gene TRBJ1-4, with D unresolved. Sample: peripheral blood, taken 28 days after the second AZD1222 dose. The CDR3 bases are TGTGCCAGCAGGGTCCGGCCTTATAGTCAGGAAAAACTGTTTTTT. Its translation: CASRVRPYSQEKLFF.